The entry below gives a single T cell receptor beta chain sequence along with its context. This clonotype was seen at least ten times. Its antigen is currently not known. There are no base qualities to consult, and no much larger clone falls within one base. The data are from a study of T cell repertoires in cytomegalovirus infection (dated by TCRdb to 2018 to 2020). Concerning the study at large: Because public TCR beta signatures pointed to carriage of CMV infection together with the matching HLA type, the HLA type of each donor mattered for the analysis.

The study at large found these results: Carriers of CMV infection plus the relevant HLA type were discriminated by the cumulative frequency of public TCR beta family members in the study cohort and in an independent 352-donor cohort. The ex vivo response was dominated by HLA-C-restricted CMV-specific TCR beta clonotypes, and the single most frequent clonotype in two of eight donors was supplied by these HLA-C-restricted clonotypes.

TCRdb records Illumina HiSeq 1500 as the sequencer. TCRdb cleaned the public reads at Q25 with fastp, built clones with MiXCR and kept in-frame beta chains. Each record represents a unique CDR3 protein, reported with the most common genes and DNA among its rows. For this sample there are a few hundred thousand distinct CDR3 sequences; roughly 9.1% appear just once. The ten most abundant clones make up over 13% of the sample. Germline trimming: 5 bases from V, 11 bases from J; junction bases outside gene matches: 11. CDR1 is given as SGHTA and CDR2 as FQGNSA, both from the germline V gene. The CDR3 contains 14 residues, cysteine and phenylalanine counted. CDR3 DNA only is kept here, 42 bases in frame from base 1.

The V and J genes are TRBV7-2 and TRBJ1-5, with 8 middle bases fitting TRBD1. The receptor comes from a human donor in good health (CMV status not recorded). Some clones in this sample may be carry-over from other donors' samples. Sequenced material: PBMCs. This receptor has the CDR3 CASSVTGGISTQHF. The DNA sequence is given as TGTGCCAGCAGCGTCACAGGGGGGATATCGACCCAGCATTTT.